The entry that follows covers one T cell receptor (beta chain) sequence. This record belongs to a study of blood T cell repertoires in COVID-19. Study as a whole: Acute-phase and convalescent COVID-19 samples originated in the United States, Italy and Spain.

Assay: immunoSEQ multiplex PCR; the TCRdb copy retains only in-frame clones and omits some. The top ten hold roughly 4.6% of the sample, which has roughly 47,000 clones, roughly 84% seen once. The CDR3 has 13 residues. V lost 10 bases and J lost 3; bases outside the gene matches: 6. CDR1 is MDHEN, CDR2 SYDVKM, per germline. The clonotype was recovered from a woman aged 70 to 79 with acute or convalescent COVID-19. The chain employs TRBV28 and TRBJ1-5, with TRBD1 matching over 7 bases. Sequencing input: peripheral blood. Written as DNA, the CDR3 is TGTGCCACCCTGACAGGGAACAATCAGCCCCAGCATTTT. It translates to CATLTGNNQPQHF.